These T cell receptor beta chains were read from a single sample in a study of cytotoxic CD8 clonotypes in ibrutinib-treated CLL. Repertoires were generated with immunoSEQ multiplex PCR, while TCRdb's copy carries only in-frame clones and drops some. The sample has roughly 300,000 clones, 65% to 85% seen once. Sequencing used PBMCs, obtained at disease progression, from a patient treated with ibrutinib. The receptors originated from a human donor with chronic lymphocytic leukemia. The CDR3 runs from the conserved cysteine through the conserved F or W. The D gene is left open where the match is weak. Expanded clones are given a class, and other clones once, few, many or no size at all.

CDR3aa: CASSGQGYTEAFF
CDR3nt: TGTGCCAGCTCAGGACAGGGGTACACTGAAGCTTTCTTT
d_gene: TRBD1
abundance: NA
v_gene: TRBV18
len: 13
j_gene: TRBJ1-1

CDR3aa: CASSQDSARASYNEQFF
CDR3nt: TGCGCCAGCAGCCAAGATTCGGCCAGGGCTTCCTACAATGAGCAGTTCTTC
d_gene: NA
abundance: NA
v_gene: TRBV4-3
len: 17
j_gene: TRBJ2-1

CDR3aa: CASTRDRGYGYTF
CDR3nt: TGCGCCAGCACTAGGGACAGGGGCTATGGCTACACCTTC
d_gene: TRBD1
abundance: few
v_gene: TRBV10-1
len: 13
j_gene: TRBJ1-2

CDR3aa: CASSPTDGTYEQYF
CDR3nt: TGTGCCAGCAGCCCAACCGACGGAACATACGAGCAGTACTTC
d_gene: NA
abundance: few
v_gene: TRBV5-4
len: 14
j_gene: TRBJ2-7

CDR3aa: CASGLDRGRNTEAFF
CDR3nt: TGTGCTAGTGGTTTGGACAGGGGGCGGAACACTGAAGCTTTCTTT
d_gene: TRBD1
abundance: few
v_gene: TRBV12-5
len: 15
j_gene: TRBJ1-1

CDR3aa: CASRGALGYTF
CDR3nt: TGTGCCAGCAGGGGGGCGCTGGGCTACACCTTC
d_gene: NA
abundance: NA
v_gene: TRBV2
len: 11
j_gene: TRBJ1-2

CDR3aa: CASSRNVQGVGYTF
CDR3nt: TGTGCCAGCAGCCGAAACGTACAGGGTGTTGGCTACACCTTC
d_gene: NA
abundance: NA
v_gene: TRBV27
len: 14
j_gene: TRBJ1-2

CDR3aa: CASSPRQASGANVLTF
CDR3nt: TGTGCCAGCAGTCCGAGACAGGCCTCTGGGGCCAACGTCCTGACTTTC
d_gene: NA
abundance: NA
v_gene: TRBV27
len: 16
j_gene: TRBJ2-6

CDR3aa: CSARAGEGYTF
CDR3nt: TGCAGTGCTAGAGCTGGGGAGGGCTACACCTTC
d_gene: NA
abundance: few
v_gene: TRBV20-1
len: 11
j_gene: TRBJ1-2

CDR3aa: CATMETRGSPLHF
CDR3nt: TGTGCCACCATGGAAACTAGGGGTTCACCCCTCCACTTT
d_gene: NA
abundance: NA
v_gene: TRBV15
len: 13
j_gene: TRBJ1-6

CDR3aa: CSVIRDSDPYTQYF
CDR3nt: TGCAGCGTCATCCGGGACTCCGACCCTTATACGCAGTATTTT
d_gene: NA
abundance: few
v_gene: TRBV29-1
len: 14
j_gene: TRBJ2-3

CDR3aa: CASSGYEQYF
CDR3nt: TGTGCCAGCAGTGGGTACGAGCAGTACTTC
d_gene: NA
abundance: many
v_gene: TRBV2
len: 10
j_gene: TRBJ2-7

CDR3aa: CASSDQGAGDGYTF
CDR3nt: TGTGCCAGCAGTGACCAGGGGGCAGGAGATGGCTACACCTTC
d_gene: TRBD1
abundance: NA
v_gene: TRBV6-1
len: 14
j_gene: TRBJ1-2

CDR3aa: CASSYSYGETQYF
CDR3nt: TGTGCCAGCAGTTACTCGTATGGCGAGACCCAGTACTTC
d_gene: NA
abundance: NA
v_gene: TRBV6-5
len: 13
j_gene: TRBJ2-5

CDR3aa: CASSPPLAGEEETQYF
CDR3nt: TGTGCCAGCTCACCACCCCTGGCAGGGGAGGAAGAGACCCAGTACTTC
d_gene: NA
abundance: once
v_gene: TRBV18
len: 16
j_gene: TRBJ2-5

CDR3aa: CASSDGGPIGSPLHF
CDR3nt: TGTGCCAGCAGTGACGGGGGCCCGATCGGATCACCCCTCCACTTT
d_gene: NA
abundance: NA
v_gene: TRBV2
len: 15
j_gene: TRBJ1-6

CDR3aa: CASTRNRGLTEAFF
CDR3nt: TGTGCCAGCACCAGAAACAGGGGATTGACTGAAGCTTTCTTT
d_gene: TRBD1
abundance: NA
v_gene: TRBV28
len: 14
j_gene: TRBJ1-1

CDR3aa: CASSTGTGNAEQYF
CDR3nt: TGTGCCAGTAGCACCGGGACAGGTAACGCCGAGCAGTACTTC
d_gene: TRBD1
abundance: few
v_gene: TRBV19
len: 14
j_gene: TRBJ2-7

CDR3aa: CASSPTRTGELFF
CDR3nt: TGTGCCAGCAGCCCTACTAGAACCGGGGAGCTGTTTTTT
d_gene: NA
abundance: NA
v_gene: TRBV7-3
len: 13
j_gene: TRBJ2-2

CDR3aa: CASSLGGFYEQYF
CDR3nt: TGTGCCAGCAGTTTAGGGGGTTTTTACGAGCAGTACTTC
d_gene: NA
abundance: NA
v_gene: TRBV6-5
len: 13
j_gene: TRBJ2-7

CDR3aa: CASSLRGGISSTDTQYF
CDR3nt: TGTGCCAGCAGCTTACGGGGCGGGATAAGTAGCACAGATACGCAGTATTTT
d_gene: NA
abundance: NA
v_gene: TRBV13
len: 17
j_gene: TRBJ2-3

CDR3aa: CASSEGIGEKLFF
CDR3nt: TGTGCCAGCAGTGAAGGGATTGGTGAAAAACTGTTTTTT
d_gene: NA
abundance: NA
v_gene: TRBV6-1
len: 13
j_gene: TRBJ1-4

CDR3aa: CSGRDINTEAFF
CDR3nt: TGCAGCGGCCGGGACATCAACACTGAAGCTTTCTTT
d_gene: NA
abundance: NA
v_gene: TRBV29-1
len: 12
j_gene: TRBJ1-1

CDR3aa: CASSLGLAGGAAGELFF
CDR3nt: TGTGCCAGCAGCTTAGGACTAGCGGGAGGGGCGGCCGGGGAGCTGTTTTTT
d_gene: TRBD2
abundance: NA
v_gene: TRBV7-2
len: 17
j_gene: TRBJ2-2

CDR3aa: CASGLTFGRSGELFF
CDR3nt: TGTGCTAGTGGTTTGACCTTCGGGCGAAGCGGGGAGCTGTTTTTT
d_gene: NA
abundance: few
v_gene: TRBV12-5
len: 15
j_gene: TRBJ2-2

CDR3aa: CASSVGAGGGYTF
CDR3nt: TGTGCCAGCAGCGTAGGTGCAGGGGGTGGCTACACCTTC
d_gene: TRBD1
abundance: few
v_gene: TRBV9
len: 13
j_gene: TRBJ1-2

CDR3aa: CASSEPGQGLSRQYF
CDR3nt: TGTGCCAGCAGCGAACCGGGACAGGGCCTTTCGCGGCAGTACTTC
d_gene: TRBD1
abundance: NA
v_gene: TRBV9
len: 15
j_gene: TRBJ2-5

CDR3aa: CASSEAWVGNEQFF
CDR3nt: TGTGCCAGCAGTGAAGCGTGGGTGGGAAATGAGCAGTTCTTC
d_gene: NA
abundance: once
v_gene: TRBV6-1
len: 14
j_gene: TRBJ2-1

CDR3aa: CSVDPQGGSTEAFF
CDR3nt: TGCAGCGTTGATCCCCAGGGGGGGAGCACTGAAGCTTTCTTT
d_gene: TRBD1
abundance: NA
v_gene: TRBV29-1
len: 14
j_gene: TRBJ1-1

CDR3aa: CASTRDRGPFGNQPQHF
CDR3nt: TGTGCTTCAACCAGGGACAGGGGGCCGTTTGGCAATCAGCCCCAGCATTTT
d_gene: TRBD1
abundance: NA
v_gene: TRBV18
len: 17
j_gene: TRBJ1-5

CDR3aa: CASSPTRTGYNEQFF
CDR3nt: TGTGCCAGCTCACCGACCCGGACAGGTTACAATGAGCAGTTCTTC
d_gene: TRBD1
abundance: NA
v_gene: TRBV18
len: 15
j_gene: TRBJ2-1

CDR3aa: CASSFSKTRDGVRGYTF
CDR3nt: TGCGCCAGCAGCTTTAGCAAGACCAGAGATGGGGTTCGCGGCTACACCTTC
d_gene: NA
abundance: NA
v_gene: TRBV4-1
len: 17
j_gene: TRBJ1-2

CDR3aa: CARGRGPGELFF
CDR3nt: TGTGCCAGGGGTCGGGGCCCCGGGGAGCTGTTTTTT
d_gene: NA
abundance: NA
v_gene: TRBV2
len: 12
j_gene: TRBJ2-2

CDR3aa: CASSPDWGWDYGYTF
CDR3nt: TGCGCCAGCAGCCCGGACTGGGGGTGGGACTATGGCTACACCTTC
d_gene: NA
abundance: NA
v_gene: TRBV5-1
len: 15
j_gene: TRBJ1-2

CDR3aa: CASTQEEGFNYGYTF
CDR3nt: TGTGCCAGCACCCAAGAGGAGGGGTTCAACTATGGCTACACCTTC
d_gene: NA
abundance: NA
v_gene: TRBV2
len: 15
j_gene: TRBJ1-2

CDR3aa: CASSLNNEQFF
CDR3nt: TGCGCCAGCAGTTTGAACAATGAGCAGTTCTTC
d_gene: NA
abundance: NA
v_gene: TRBV5-1
len: 11
j_gene: TRBJ2-1

CDR3aa: CASSGTSGLQETQYF
CDR3nt: TGTGCCAGCAGTGGGACTAGCGGCCTCCAAGAGACCCAGTACTTC
d_gene: TRBD2
abundance: once
v_gene: TRBV27
len: 15
j_gene: TRBJ2-5

CDR3aa: CASRGQGGSYEQYF
CDR3nt: TGTGCCAGCAGAGGACAGGGCGGCTCCTACGAGCAGTACTTC
d_gene: TRBD1
abundance: NA
v_gene: TRBV28
len: 14
j_gene: TRBJ2-7

CDR3aa: CASSLVGANSPLHF
CDR3nt: TGTGCCAGCAGCTTAGTGGGAGCTAATTCACCCCTCCACTTT
d_gene: NA
abundance: few
v_gene: TRBV7-2
len: 14
j_gene: TRBJ1-6

CDR3aa: CASSPNPGQGFAYEQYF
CDR3nt: TGCGCCAGCAGCCCCAACCCCGGACAGGGTTTCGCCTACGAGCAGTACTTC
d_gene: TRBD1
abundance: NA
v_gene: TRBV4-1
len: 17
j_gene: TRBJ2-7

CDR3aa: CASSLVRTGAERANVLTF
CDR3nt: TGTGCCAGCAGCTTAGTCCGGACAGGGGCCGAGAGGGCCAACGTCCTGACTTTC
d_gene: TRBD1
abundance: NA
v_gene: TRBV7-8
len: 18
j_gene: TRBJ2-6